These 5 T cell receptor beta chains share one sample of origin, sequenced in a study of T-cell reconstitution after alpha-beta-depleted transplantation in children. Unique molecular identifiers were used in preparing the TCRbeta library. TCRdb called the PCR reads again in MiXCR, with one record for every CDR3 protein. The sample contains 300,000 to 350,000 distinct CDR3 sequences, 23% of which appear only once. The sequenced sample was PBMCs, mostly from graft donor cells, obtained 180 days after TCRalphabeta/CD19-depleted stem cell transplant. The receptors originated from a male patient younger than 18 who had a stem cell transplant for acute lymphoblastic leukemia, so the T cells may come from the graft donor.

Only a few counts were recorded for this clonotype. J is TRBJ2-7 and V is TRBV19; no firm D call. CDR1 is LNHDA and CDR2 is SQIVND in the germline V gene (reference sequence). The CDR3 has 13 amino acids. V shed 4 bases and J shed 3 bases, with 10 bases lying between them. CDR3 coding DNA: TGTGCCAGTAGTAATGGGCCGCTCTACGAGCAGTACTTC. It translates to CASSNGPLYEQYF.

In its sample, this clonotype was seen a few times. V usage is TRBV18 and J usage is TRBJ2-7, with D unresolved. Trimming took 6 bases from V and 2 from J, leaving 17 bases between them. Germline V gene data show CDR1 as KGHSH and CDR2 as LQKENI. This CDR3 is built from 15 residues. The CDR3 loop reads CASSSLTSRAYEQYF. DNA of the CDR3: TGTGCCAGCTCCTCTTTAACGTCTCGGGCCTACGAGCAGTACTTC. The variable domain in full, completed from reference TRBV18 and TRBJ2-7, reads NAGVMQNPRHLVRRRGQEARLRCSPMKGHSHVYWYRQLPEEGLKFMVYLQKENIIDESGMPKERFSAEFPKEGPSILRIQQVVRGDSAAYFCASSSLTSRAYEQYFGPGTRLTVT.

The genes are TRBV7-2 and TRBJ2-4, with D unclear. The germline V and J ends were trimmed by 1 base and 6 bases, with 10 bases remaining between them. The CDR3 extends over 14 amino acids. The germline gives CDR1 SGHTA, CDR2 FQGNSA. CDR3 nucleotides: TGTGCCAGCAGCTTAGACCCGATCCCAAACATTCAGTACTTC. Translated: CASSLDPIPNIQYF. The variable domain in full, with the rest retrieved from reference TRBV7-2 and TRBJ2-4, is GAGVSQSPSNKVTEKGKDVELRCDPISGHTALYWYRQSLGQGLEFLIYFQGNSAPDKSGLPSDRFSAERTGGSVSTLTIQRTQQEDSAVYLCASSLDPIPNIQYFGAGTRLSVL.

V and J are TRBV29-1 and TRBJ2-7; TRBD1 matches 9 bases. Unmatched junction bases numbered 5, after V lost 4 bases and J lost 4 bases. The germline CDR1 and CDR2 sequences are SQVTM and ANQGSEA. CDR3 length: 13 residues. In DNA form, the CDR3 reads TGCAGCGTTGGGACAGGGGACATATACGAGCAGTACTTC. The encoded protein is CSVGTGDIYEQYF.

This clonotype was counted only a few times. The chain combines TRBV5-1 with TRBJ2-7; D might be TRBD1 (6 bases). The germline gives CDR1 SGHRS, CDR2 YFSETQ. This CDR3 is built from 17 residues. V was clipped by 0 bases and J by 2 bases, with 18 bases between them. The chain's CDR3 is CASSLARGVYLTYEQYF. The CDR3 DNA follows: TGCGCCAGCAGCTTGGCCAGGGGAGTGTACCTCACCTACGAGCAGTACTTC.